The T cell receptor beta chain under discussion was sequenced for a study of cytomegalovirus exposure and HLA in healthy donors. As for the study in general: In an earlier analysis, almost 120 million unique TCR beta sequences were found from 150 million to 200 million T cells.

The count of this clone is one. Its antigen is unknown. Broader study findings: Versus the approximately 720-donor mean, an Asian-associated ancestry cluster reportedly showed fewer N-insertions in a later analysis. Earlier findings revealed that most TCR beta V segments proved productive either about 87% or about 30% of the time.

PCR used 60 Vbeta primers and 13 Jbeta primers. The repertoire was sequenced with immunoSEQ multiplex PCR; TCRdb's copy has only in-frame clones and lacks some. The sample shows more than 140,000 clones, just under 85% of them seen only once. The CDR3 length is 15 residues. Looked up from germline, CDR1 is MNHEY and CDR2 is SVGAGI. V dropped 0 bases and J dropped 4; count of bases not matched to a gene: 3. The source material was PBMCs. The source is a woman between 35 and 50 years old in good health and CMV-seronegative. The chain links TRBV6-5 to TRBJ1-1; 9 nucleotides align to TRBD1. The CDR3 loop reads CASSYSGQGPTEAFF. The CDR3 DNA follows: TGTGCCAGCAGTTACTCAGGACAGGGGCCCACTGAAGCTTTCTTT.